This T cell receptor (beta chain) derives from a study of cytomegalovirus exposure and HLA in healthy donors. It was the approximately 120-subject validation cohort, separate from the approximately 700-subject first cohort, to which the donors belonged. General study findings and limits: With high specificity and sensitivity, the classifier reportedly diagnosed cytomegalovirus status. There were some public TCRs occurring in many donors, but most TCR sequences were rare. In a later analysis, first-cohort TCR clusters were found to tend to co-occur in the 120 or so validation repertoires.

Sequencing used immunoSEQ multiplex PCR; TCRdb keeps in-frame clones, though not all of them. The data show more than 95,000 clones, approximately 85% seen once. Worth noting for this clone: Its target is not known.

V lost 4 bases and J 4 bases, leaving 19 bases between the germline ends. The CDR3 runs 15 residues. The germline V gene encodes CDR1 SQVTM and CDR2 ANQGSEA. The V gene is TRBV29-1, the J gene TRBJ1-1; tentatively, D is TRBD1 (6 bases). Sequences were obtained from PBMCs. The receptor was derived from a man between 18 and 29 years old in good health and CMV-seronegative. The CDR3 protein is CSVGGTPKGTTEAFF. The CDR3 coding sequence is TGCAGCGTTGGAGGGACACCCAAGGGAACCACTGAAGCTTTCTTT.